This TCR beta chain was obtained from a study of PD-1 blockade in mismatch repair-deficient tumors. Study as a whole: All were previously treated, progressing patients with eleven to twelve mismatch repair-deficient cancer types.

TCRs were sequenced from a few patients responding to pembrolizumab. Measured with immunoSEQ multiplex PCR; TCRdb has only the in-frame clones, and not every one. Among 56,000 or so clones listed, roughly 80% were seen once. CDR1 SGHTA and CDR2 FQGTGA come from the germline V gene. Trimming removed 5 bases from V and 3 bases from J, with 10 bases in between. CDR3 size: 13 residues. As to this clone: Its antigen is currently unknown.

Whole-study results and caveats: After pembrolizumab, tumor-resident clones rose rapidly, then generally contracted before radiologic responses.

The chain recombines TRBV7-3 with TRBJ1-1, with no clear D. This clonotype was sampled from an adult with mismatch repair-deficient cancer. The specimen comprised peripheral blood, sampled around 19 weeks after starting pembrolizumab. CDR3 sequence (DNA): TGTGCCAGCAGCCCAAACCGGGACACTGAAGCTTTCTTT. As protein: CASSPNRDTEAFF.